Below, one T cell receptor beta chain is given with its context. It was during active infection that Seattle patients were enrolled and then longitudinally followed. Per the authors' pipeline: Nucleated cell number was recorded as an estimate derived from reference gene primer amplification. Measured with immunoSEQ multiplex PCR; TCRdb has only the in-frame clones, and not every one. Clonal size and the V and J genes are those of that table, whereas D and trimming came from the DNA. The table has roughly 200,000 clones, 83% seen once. Trimming took 2 bases from V and 6 from J; bases not matched to a gene: 13. This CDR3 comprises 15 residues. CDR1 is GTSNPN, CDR2 SVGIG, per germline (reference sequence). The entry originates in a study of blood T cell repertoires in COVID-19. Background on the study: The cDNA or gDNA used as material had been derived from T cells, B-cell-depleted T cells, or PBMCs.

The chain uses TRBV30 and TRBJ2-7; TRBD1 aligns across 7 bases. The TCR sequence derives from a woman in her twenties or thirties with COVID-19, enrolled during active disease. Sequencing was performed on peripheral blood. This chain's CDR3 is CAWSPLLTGDAEQYF. The CDR3 bases are TGTGCCTGGAGTCCCTTACTTACAGGGGACGCCGAGCAGTACTTC.